The sequence of this TCR beta chain was determined in a study of neurological immune-mediated disorders. This clonotype has ten or more counts. Unsorted libraries were generated from 2 million PBMCs. These cells had been stored in RNAlater at -80 C. 5'RACE with 10-nucleotide random UMIs generated the cDNA. TCRdb analysed the 5' RACE reads with MiXCR anew, one entry per CDR3 protein. Among about 50,000 distinct CDR3 sequences listed, approximately 3% were seen once. V dropped 2 bases and J dropped 7 bases, with 12 bases sitting between them. The CDR3 has 14 residues. The germline CDR1 and CDR2 sequences are MNHEY and SVGAGI.

The TCR comes from a woman in her forties or fifties with multiple sclerosis. J is TRBJ2-1 and V is TRBV6-5, with D unresolved. Source material: PBMCs. CDR3 DNA sequence: TGTGCCAGCAGTTACAGGGATGAAAGGAATGAGCAGTTCTTC. It is translated as CASSYRDERNEQFF.